These 22 T cell receptor beta chains originate from one sample sequenced in a study of blood T cells in healthy people across ages. The use of a sample-barcoded 5' primer and a J-beta primer mix characterized a second PCR of roughly 7 to 11 cycles. TCRdb independently ran MiXCR on the 5' RACE reads; one entry per CDR3 protein. Among 1.5 million to 2 million distinct CDR3 sequences, roughly 27% were seen once, and the ten largest hold 7.7%. Material: blood. The source of these receptors is a woman in her 30s in good health.

This clonotype has a handful of counts. J is TRBJ2-1 and V is TRBV4-1; TRBD2 aligns across 14 bases. This CDR3 is built from 17 residues. J gave up 8 bases and V 3 bases, and 9 bases lay outside the gene matches. Germline lookup yields CDR1 MGHRA and CDR2 YSYEKL. The CDR3 spells CASSHQRLAGGHDEQFF. CDR3 DNA sequence: TGCGCCAGCAGCCATCAAAGACTAGCGGGGGGGCACGATGAGCAGTTCTTC.

The chain joins TRBV28 to TRBJ1-3; D may be TRBD1 (6 bases). The CDR3 sequence is 16 residues long. With 5 bases removed from V and 4 bases from J, the gap between germline ends came to 18 bases. Germline V gives CDR1 MDHEN, CDR2 SYDVKM. The CDR3 protein is CASSTYREMRGNTIYF. CDR3 DNA sequence: TGTGCCAGCAGTACATACAGGGAGATGCGAGGAAACACCATATATTTT.

V and J are TRBV6-2 or TRBV6-3 and TRBJ2-7; D perhaps matches TRBD1 (6 bases). The CDR3 has 17 residues. Looked up from germline, CDR1 is MNHEY and CDR2 is SVGEGT. The ends were cut back, 1 base at V and 2 bases at J, with 18 bases in the middle. The CDR3 region has the DNA TGTGCCAGCAGTTACTTCCCGGAGACAGGCCTCCCCTACGAGCAGTACTTC. Translating gives CASSYFPETGLPYEQYF.

V is TRBV2 and J is TRBJ2-5; a weak D match, TRBD2 (7 bases). Germline CDR1 SNHLY, CDR2 FYNNEI. Deletions cut 6 bases from V and 11 bases from J, with 25 bases between. The CDR3 runs 15 residues. The CDR3 is CASRYREGVYNEQYF. CDR3 sequence (DNA): TGTGCCAGCAGGTACAGGGAGGGGGTATACAATGAGCAGTACTTC.

V is TRBV20-1 and J is TRBJ1-6; 9 bases are a match to TRBD1. Per germline, CDR1 DFQATT and CDR2 SNEGSKA (reference sequence). There are 15 residues in the CDR3. V lost 3 bases and J lost 9; bases outside the gene matches: 9. The CDR3 loop is CSASPPGQGGSPLHF. The CDR3, as DNA: TGCAGTGCTAGCCCCCCGGGACAGGGAGGTTCACCCCTCCACTTT.

This clonotype was seen repeatedly, ten times or more. The chain has TRBV7-9 and TRBJ2-1, with TRBD1 matching over 9 bases. The CDR3 is 15 amino acids. Germline loops: CDR1 SEHNR, CDR2 FQNEAQ (reference sequence). V gave up 5 bases and J gave up 4 bases; unmatched junction bases: 6. Here the CDR3 reads CASSAGTGLYNEQFF. The CDR3 coding sequence is TGTGCCAGCAGCGCCGGGACAGGGCTATACAATGAGCAGTTCTTC. Full variable domain (rest looked up from reference TRBV7-9 and TRBJ2-1): DTGVSQNPRHKITKRGQNVTFRCDPISEHNRLYWYRQTLGQGPEFLTYFQNEAQLEKSRLLSDRFSAERPKGSFSTLEIQRTEQGDSAMYLCASSAGTGLYNEQFFGPGTRLTVL.

This chain uses TRBV11-2 with TRBJ2-5; 8 nucleotides agree with TRBD1. Germline CDR1 is SGHAT and CDR2 is FQNNGV. The CDR3 spans 15 residues. After removal of 1 base from V and 4 bases from J, the junction contained 5 bases not matched to a gene. The CDR3 spells CASSLGQGSRETQYF. CDR3 nucleotide sequence: TGTGCCAGCAGCTTAGGACAGGGGAGTCGAGAGACCCAGTACTTC. The full variable domain, completed using reference TRBV11-2 and TRBJ2-5, is EAGVAQSPRYKIIEKRQSVAFWCNPISGHATLYWYQQILGQGPKLLIQFQNNGVVDDSQLPKDRFSAERLKGVDSTLKIQPAKLEDSAVYLCASSLGQGSRETQYFGPGTRLLVL.

This clonotype was recorded at least ten times. The chain is built from TRBV7-9 and TRBJ2-5, with TRBD1 matching 8 bases. V shed 5 bases and J 5 bases; nucleotides not matched to a gene: 13. The CDR3 spans 16 residues. Germline CDR1 reads SEHNR; CDR2 reads FQNEAQ (reference sequence). This chain's CDR3 is CASSPWTGRTGETQYF. CDR3 bases: TGTGCCAGCAGCCCCTGGACAGGGCGTACTGGCGAGACCCAGTACTTC.

This clonotype was counted many times. The chain is built from TRBV27 and TRBJ2-4; no clear D gene. Germline V lookup: CDR1 MNHEY, CDR2 SMNVEV (reference sequence). The CDR3 is 13 amino acids. V was trimmed by 3 bases and J by 8 bases, leaving 11 bases between them. CDR3 residues: CASSFSPQDIQYF. CDR3 sequence (DNA): TGTGCCAGCAGTTTCTCTCCCCAGGACATTCAGTACTTC.

In its sample, this clonotype was seen many times. This chain links TRBV9 with TRBJ2-7; the match to TRBD1 covers 8 bases. V was pared by 5 bases and J by 4 bases, with 14 bases of the junction left unmatched. This CDR3 region has 16 residues. Looked up from germline, CDR1 is SGDLS and CDR2 is YYNGEE. CDR3 sequence (DNA): TGTGCCAGCAGGAAAAGTCCCGACAGGGGCCTTTACGAGCAGTACTTC. This encodes CASRKSPDRGLYEQYF.

In its sample, this clonotype was seen a few times. The genes are TRBV12-5 and TRBJ2-3; D not certain. Trimming took off 4 bases at V and 0 bases at J, with 14 bases between the two ends. The CDR3 length is 16 residues. Germline lookup yields CDR1 LGHNT and CDR2 FRNRAP. DNA of the CDR3: TGTGCTAGTGGTTCAACTTGGACGGCTAGCACAGATACGCAGTATTTT. Protein: CASGSTWTASTDTQYF.

This clonotype was detected many times. The V call is TRBV7-2, the J call TRBJ2-5; D possibly corresponds to TRBD2 (7 bases). Germline loops: CDR1 SGHTA, CDR2 FQGNSA. V gave up 8 bases and J gave up 3 bases, with 13 bases separating them. This CDR3 has 13 amino acids. The CDR3 here is CASGRGREETQYF. The CDR3 DNA is TGTGCCAGCGGGCGGGGGCGGGAAGAGACCCAGTACTTC.

This clonotype was found a few times. The chain is built from TRBV7-2 and TRBJ2-7, with TRBD2 identical over 8 bases. The germline CDR1 and CDR2 sequences are SGHTA and FQGNSA. With 0 bases clipped from V and 3 bases from J, the junction kept 7 bases outside the gene matches. The CDR3 extends over 16 amino acids. The CDR3 region is CASSLAPGGPSYEQYF. The CDR3 DNA sequence: TGTGCCAGCAGCTTAGCTCCGGGAGGGCCAAGCTACGAGCAGTACTTC.

The CDR3 region is CSARVGGVSAMTGYTF. CDR3 DNA: TGCAGTGCTAGAGTAGGTGGGGTGTCGGCTATGACTGGCTACACCTTC. This chain joins TRBV20-1 and TRBJ1-2; D is unclear. From germline, CDR1 is DFQATT and CDR2 SNEGSKA (reference sequence). This CDR3 region has 16 residues. V was clipped by 1 base and J by 7 bases, with 22 bases between them.

The sample holds many counts of this clonotype. The chain combines TRBV24-1 with TRBJ2-5; maybe TRBD1 (6 bases). Deletions cut 0 bases from V and 5 bases from J, with 18 bases between. The length of the CDR3 is 17 residues. Looked up from germline, CDR1 is KGHDR and CDR2 is SFDVKD. The CDR3 is CATSDLRDKDKGETQYF. Here the CDR3 DNA reads TGTGCCACCAGTGATTTGCGGGACAAAGATAAAGGGGAGACCCAGTACTTC.

With regard to this clonotype: A much bigger clone sits one base away, suggesting this may be a read error. The chain links TRBV10-3 to TRBJ1-2; D gene uncertain. This CDR3 comprises 18 residues. CDR1 and CDR2 from the germline V gene are ENHRY and SYGVKD. DNA of the CDR3: TGTACCATCAGTGAGTCCACCCCTCAATTGGGCTACAACTATGGCTACACCTTC. Residues: CTISESTPQLGYNYGYTF.

The table lists this clonotype with many counts. The chain has TRBV5-1 and TRBJ2-7; 9 bases are shared with TRBD1. The CDR3 sequence is 15 residues long. The germline V gene encodes CDR1 SGHRS and CDR2 YFSETQ. V shed 2 bases and J 7 bases; nucleotides not matched to a gene: 10. The CDR3 sequence is CASSFVAGTGYEQYF. CDR3 nucleotides: TGCGCCAGCAGCTTCGTCGCCGGGACAGGGTATGAGCAGTACTTC.

This clonotype has a count of ten or more. The chain couples TRBV28 to TRBJ2-7; the D gene is possibly TRBD1 (6 bases). V gave up 6 bases and J gave up 0 bases, with 12 bases separating them. Germline lookup yields CDR1 MDHEN and CDR2 SYDVKM. The CDR3 is 14 residues long. CDR3 nucleotides: TGTGCCAGCAGCCGACAGGAGAGCTCCTACGAGCAGTACTTC. It codes for CASSRQESSYEQYF. The complete variable domain, with remaining parts taken from reference TRBV28 and TRBJ2-7, reads DVKVTQSSRYLVKRTGEKVFLECVQDMDHENMFWYRQDPGLGLRLIYFSYDVKMKEKGDIPEGYSVSREKKERFSLILESASTNQTSMYLCASSRQESSYEQYFGPGTRLTVT.

The chain is built from TRBV28 and TRBJ2-2, with 9 bases identical to TRBD1. In germline, CDR1 is MDHEN, CDR2 SYDVKM. J gave up 9 bases and V 6 bases, and 11 bases lay outside the gene matches. This CDR3 has 15 amino acids. This CDR3 is CASSPSGTGNWELFF. CDR3 in DNA: TGTGCCAGCAGCCCTTCCGGGACAGGGAACTGGGAGCTGTTTTTT.

J is TRBJ2-7 and V is TRBV14; possibly TRBD2 for D (5 bases). The CDR3 covers 15 residues. From germline, CDR1 is SGHDN and CDR2 FVKESK. V dropped 6 bases and J dropped 3 bases, with 18 bases sitting between them. The CDR3 here is CASRYSRDGIYEQYF. CDR3 nucleotide sequence: TGTGCCAGCAGATATAGCCGAGACGGGATCTACGAGCAGTACTTC.

The table lists this clonotype with a few counts. This rearrangement joins TRBV12-3 or TRBV12-4 to TRBJ1-5, with 7 bases that match TRBD1. CDR3 length: 15 amino acids. V lost 7 bases and J lost 4; bases outside the gene matches: 10. The CDR3 reads CASTPTGIKNQPQHF. CDR3 bases: TGTGCCAGCACCCCGACAGGGATAAAAAATCAGCCCCAGCATTTT.

This clonotype was counted between two and nine times. The chain couples TRBV6-1 to TRBJ1-5; D gene unclear. V shed 5 bases and J shed 7 bases, with 12 bases lying between them. The CDR3 is 13 amino acids. CDR1 MNHNS and CDR2 SASEGT come from the germline V gene. CDR3 protein: CASSTSLVQPQHF. CDR3 nucleotide sequence: TGTGCCAGCAGTACCTCTTTAGTACAGCCCCAGCATTTT.